The 25 T cell receptor beta chains reported below all come from one sample, sequenced in a study of control samples from healthy donors and cancer patients. Data came from immunoSEQ multiplex PCR; TCRdb stores just in-frame clones and leaves some out. The sample records about 28,000 clones, roughly 85% being singletons. The sample comprised PBMCs. These receptors came from a man aged 55 to 70 with head and neck cancer.

V gene TRBV27 combines with J gene TRBJ2-7; the match to TRBD1 covers 7 bases. V shed 6 bases and J 1 base; nucleotides not matched to a gene: 6. CDR1 is MNHEY and CDR2 is SMNVEV in the germline V gene (reference sequence). This CDR3 is built from 14 residues. CDR3 region: CASSKGARSYEQYF. CDR3 nucleotide sequence: TGTGCCAGCAGCAAGGGGGCGCGGTCCTACGAGCAGTACTTC.

The rearrangement uses TRBV28 and TRBJ2-7; 10 nucleotides agree with TRBD2. The germline gives CDR1 MDHEN, CDR2 SYDVKM. There are 17 residues in the CDR3. V shed 6 bases and J 3 bases; nucleotides not matched to a gene: 14. The CDR3 region has the DNA TGTGCCAGCAGAGCTGTCCTAGTCCTAGCGGGAGACTACGAGCAGTACTTC. It codes for CASRAVLVLAGDYEQYF.

This sequence joins TRBV7-8 and TRBJ1-2; D gene ambiguous. The CDR3 contains 14 residues. V lost 1 base and J 4 bases, leaving 10 bases between the germline ends. In germline, CDR1 is SGHVS, CDR2 FQNEAQ. The CDR3 loop is CASSLESNGYGYTF. The CDR3 bases are TGTGCCAGCAGCTTAGAGTCCAACGGCTATGGCTACACCTTC.

The chain joins TRBV5-4 to TRBJ1-1, with D hard to call. Germline CDR1 is SGHNT and CDR2 is YYREEE (reference sequence). Trimming pared 0 bases from V and 5 bases from J, leaving 11 bases between. The CDR3 loop spans 14 amino acids. The CDR3 sequence is CASSLDLGNTEAFF. DNA for the CDR3: TGTGCCAGCAGCTTGGATCTGGGAAATACTGAAGCTTTCTTT.

The rearrangement joins TRBV5-6 to TRBJ1-4; no clear D. CDR1 and CDR2 from the germline V gene are SGHDT and YYEEEE. The CDR3 is 15 residues long. Trimming took 3 bases from V and 7 from J, leaving 16 bases between them. For the CDR3, the DNA is TGTGCCAGCAGCTCAAACGGGGTATGGAGTGAAAAACTGTTTTTT. Translating it yields CASSSNGVWSEKLFF.

The rearrangement joins TRBV18 to TRBJ1-1; no firm D call. CDR3 length: 15 amino acids. V lost 3 bases, J lost 0 bases, and 11 bases lay in between. Germline-derived CDR1 and CDR2 are KGHSH and LQKENI. CDR3 amino acids: CASSPLDSLNTEAFF. The DNA of the CDR3 is TGTGCCAGCTCACCCCTAGACTCCCTGAACACTGAAGCTTTCTTT. Together with reference TRBV18 and TRBJ1-1, the CDR3 gives the full variable domain: NAGVMQNPRHLVRRRGQEARLRCSPMKGHSHVYWYRQLPEEGLKFMVYLQKENIIDESGMPKERFSAEFPKEGPSILRIQQVVRGDSAAYFCASSPLDSLNTEAFFGQGTRLTVV.

The chain joins TRBV11-3 to TRBJ2-2; TRBD1 matches 9 bases. The CDR3 totals 18 residues. The V gene's germline CDR1 is SGHNT and CDR2 YENEEA. Trimming removed 1 base from V and 1 base from J; junction bases left unmatched: 7. CDR3 DNA sequence: TGTGCCAGCAGCTTAGGTGTGGGGACAGGGCTGAACACCGGGGAGCTGTTTTTT. It yields the protein CASSLGVGTGLNTGELFF.

In its sample, this clone was seen a few times. The V and J genes are TRBV24-1 and TRBJ2-2; possible D gene TRBD1, 5 bases. Trimming took off 3 bases at V and 6 bases at J, with 10 bases between the two ends. Germline values: CDR1 KGHDR, CDR2 SFDVKD. The CDR3 totals 14 residues. The CDR3 sequence is CATSDVRAPGELFF. The CDR3 DNA reads TGTGCCACCAGTGATGTCAGGGCCCCCGGGGAGCTGTTTTTT.

The chain combines TRBV6-5 with TRBJ1-1; D gene uncertain. Trimming cost V 5 bases and J 3 bases, with 10 bases left between them. Germline CDR1 reads MNHEY; CDR2 reads SVGAGI. The CDR3 runs 13 residues. As DNA, the CDR3 is TGTGCCAGCAGTAGGGAGTTCGACACTGAAGCTTTCTTT. Encoded protein: CASSREFDTEAFF.

The chain employs TRBV5-1 and TRBJ1-1; D perhaps matches TRBD1 (5 bases). V was clipped by 3 bases and J by 4 bases, with 7 bases between them. Per the germline V gene, CDR1 is SGHRS and CDR2 is YFSETQ. CDR3 length: 12 residues. The chain's CDR3 is CASSYTGTEAFF. In DNA, the CDR3 is TGCGCCAGCAGCTATACAGGCACTGAAGCTTTCTTT.

V gene TRBV7-8 combines with J gene TRBJ2-5; possible D gene TRBD2, 5 bases. Germline V gene sequence: CDR1 SGHVS, CDR2 FQNEAQ. This CDR3 has 12 residues. Trimming shortened V by 4 bases and J by 7 bases, and 10 bases separated the two germline ends. CDR3 loop: CASSSHEGTQYF. Here the CDR3 DNA reads TGTGCCAGCAGCTCTCACGAGGGGACCCAGTACTTC.

The V and J genes are TRBV21-1 and TRBJ2-7; the table calls TRBD2, which could not be checked here. TRBV21-1 is designated a pseudogene. This CDR3 contains 16 residues. In DNA form, the CDR3 reads TGTGCCAGCAGCTCCCAGGGAGGTTTTTGGTCCTACGAGCAGTACTTC. Amino acid sequence: CASSSQGGFWSYEQYF.

V is TRBV5-1 and J is TRBJ1-2; D unclear. V was shortened by 0 bases and J by 2 bases, with 2 bases between the two germline ends. CDR3 length: 12 amino acids. Germline CDR1 and CDR2: SGHRS and YFSETQ. DNA of the CDR3: TGCGCCAGCAGCTTGGACAACTATGGCTACACCTTC. This sequence encodes CASSLDNYGYTF.

J is TRBJ2-5 and V is TRBV27; 8 bases fit TRBD1. Unmatched junction bases numbered 8, after V lost 8 bases and J lost 6 bases. This CDR3 spans 13 amino acids. CDR1 MNHEY and CDR2 SMNVEV come from the germline V gene (reference sequence). The CDR3 coding sequence is TGTGCCAGCGCGACAGGGGATGTGCAGACCCAGTACTTC. Protein sequence: CASATGDVQTQYF.

The V call is TRBV14, the J call TRBJ1-5, with D unresolved. The germline V gene has CDR1 SGHDN and CDR2 FVKESK. This CDR3 is 14 amino acids long. V shed 2 bases and J shed 7 bases, with 12 bases lying between them. The CDR3 region is CASSQSGFGQPQHF. CDR3 DNA: TGTGCCAGCAGCCAATCCGGATTTGGGCAGCCCCAGCATTTT. Supplemented by reference TRBV14 and TRBJ1-5, the full variable domain reads EAGVTQFPSHSVIEKGQTVTLRCDPISGHDNLYWYRRVMGKEIKFLLHFVKESKQDESGMPNNRFLAERTGGTYSTLKVQPAELEDSGVYFCASSQSGFGQPQHFGDGTRLSIL.

The chain links TRBV7-2 to TRBJ1-5, with 9 bases aligning to TRBD1. Germline V gives CDR1 SGHTA, CDR2 FQGNSA. This CDR3 contains 16 residues. Losses at the gene ends were 5 bases for V and 7 bases for J; bases not matched to a gene: 12. Here the CDR3 DNA reads TGTGCCAGCAGCCATAACAGGGGGCGCGTTAACCAGCCCCAGCATTTT. Translation: CASSHNRGRVNQPQHF.

The chain recombines TRBV11-3 with TRBJ2-1; 8 bases are shared with TRBD2. This CDR3 comprises 15 residues. CDR1 and CDR2 (germline): SGHNT, YENEEA. The J segment lost 8 bases and the V segment lost 5 bases, leaving 11 bases of the junction unmatched. For the CDR3, the DNA is TGTGCCAGCAGCCAGAGCGGGAGCCATGTGCATGAGCAGTTCTTC. Its protein product is CASSQSGSHVHEQFF. Together with reference TRBV11-3 and TRBJ2-1, the CDR3 gives the full variable domain: EAGVVQSPRYKIIEKKQPVAFWCNPISGHNTLYWYLQNLGQGPELLIRYENEEAVDDSQLPKDRFSAERLKGVDSTLKIQPAELGDSAVYLCASSQSGSHVHEQFFGPGTRLTVL.

This clone has just a few counts. The rearrangement links TRBV30 to TRBJ1-5; no firm D call. V gave up 0 bases and J gave up 8 bases, with 14 bases separating them. Germline values: CDR1 GTSNPN, CDR2 SVGIG (reference sequence). This CDR3 has 14 amino acids. The CDR3 DNA follows: TGTGCCTGGAGTGTAACGGGTCCGAGGAAGCCCCAGCATTTT. As protein: CAWSVTGPRKPQHF.

This chain uses TRBV5-1 with TRBJ2-7, with D unclear. The CDR3 runs 13 residues. Germline-derived CDR1 and CDR2 are SGHRS and YFSETQ. Trimming stripped 1 base from V and 1 base from J, with 6 bases between. CDR3 sequence reads: CASSLYLSYEQYF. The CDR3 nucleotides are TGCGCCAGCAGCTTGTATCTTTCCTACGAGCAGTACTTC.

The V gene is TRBV5-1, the J gene TRBJ2-1, with 7 bases matching TRBD2. V lost 2 bases to trimming and J lost 4 bases; unmatched junction nucleotides: 3. CDR3 length: 14 amino acids. The V gene's germline CDR1 is SGHRS and CDR2 YFSETQ. As DNA, the CDR3 is TGCGCCAGCAGCTTCCTAGCGGTATACAATGAGCAGTTCTTC. As protein: CASSFLAVYNEQFF.

The V and J genes are TRBV2 and TRBJ2-1, with D possibly matching TRBD2 (5 bases). The CDR3 covers 12 residues. V lost 7 bases to trimming and J lost 6 bases, with 10 bases between them. Germline assignment: CDR1 SNHLY and CDR2 FYNNEI. As DNA, the CDR3 is TGTGCCAGCACTATTGGGAGCAATGAGCAGTTCTTC. Its translation is CASTIGSNEQFF.

This clone showed up just once. The genes are TRBV6-2 or TRBV6-3 and TRBJ1-5; D gene unclear. This CDR3 is built from 13 residues. Trimming removed 2 bases from V and 0 bases from J, with 2 bases in between. CDR1 is MNHEY, CDR2 SVGEGT, per germline. This CDR3 reads CASSYNSNQPQHF. The CDR3 coding sequence is TGTGCCAGCAGTTACAATAGCAATCAGCCCCAGCATTTT.

The chain combines TRBV19 with TRBJ1-1; 8 bases agree with TRBD1. The CDR3 consists of 17 residues. Germline V gene lookup returns CDR1 LNHDA and CDR2 SQIVND (reference sequence). V trimming: 3 bases; J trimming: 4 bases; junction bases outside the gene matches: 13. The CDR3 loop is CASSITGGHRWSTEAFF. The CDR3 nucleotides read TGTGCCAGTAGTATTACAGGGGGTCATAGATGGAGCACTGAAGCTTTCTTT.

J is TRBJ2-7 and V is TRBV19; D gene unclear. The length of the CDR3 is 12 residues. V shed 6 bases and J shed 2 bases, with 8 bases lying between them. Germline CDR1 reads LNHDA; CDR2 reads SQIVND (reference sequence). In DNA form, the CDR3 reads TGTGCCAGTAGGGACGGACCCTACGAGCAGTACTTC. The encoded protein is CASRDGPYEQYF.

Written as DNA, the CDR3 is TGTGCCAGCAGTTCTCCCGTCTACGAGCAGTACTTC. It encodes CASSSPVYEQYF. The V and J genes are TRBV6-5 and TRBJ2-7; D remains ambiguous. The ends were cut back, 4 bases at V and 3 bases at J, with 7 bases in the middle. There are 12 residues in the CDR3. Germline assignment: CDR1 MNHEY and CDR2 SVGAGI.